The T cell receptor beta chain described here comes from a study of tumor-infiltrating lymphocytes in glioblastoma multiforme. Points from the study as a whole: Only one glioblastoma patient had TCR and mutation analysis. Unequal TCR RNA per T cell might skew measured clone sizes.

Three nested ARM-PCR rounds with V-beta and C-beta primers built TCRB libraries. TCRB cDNA was made from 0.4 to 0.6 ug total RNA. TCRdb re-called the multiplex PCR reads through MiXCR, storing one row per CDR3 protein. The sample shows about 15,000 distinct CDR3 sequences, approximately 71% of them seen only once. Regarding this clonotype: Its antigen is as yet unknown. At one boundary the junction diverges from the germline segment, which might be a read error.

Sequencing was performed on brain tumor tissue. This clonotype was obtained from a male donor with glioblastoma.

This CDR3 reads CSVGHFSNTEAFF. The CDR3 DNA is TGTAGCGTTGGACATTTCAGCAACACTGAAGCTTTCTTT. The rearrangement joins TRBV29-1 to TRBJ1-1, with a weak D call TRBD1 (5 bases). This CDR3 is 13 amino acids long. Germline-derived CDR1 and CDR2 are SQVTM and ANQGSEA.